This T cell receptor (beta chain) was captured by sequencing in a study of blood T cell repertoires in COVID-19. Profiling relied on immunoSEQ multiplex PCR, and the TCRdb table lists in-frame clones only, not all of them. The top ten clones hold roughly 3.1% of a sample with a few hundred thousand clones, under 90% of them seen once. Germline V gene lookup returns CDR1 SGHRS and CDR2 YFSETQ. The CDR3 loop spans 16 amino acids. With V trimmed by 0 bases and J by 2 bases, 3 bases remained unmatched. On this clone: The same CDR3 also results from other DNA sequences found in this sample.

The rearrangement links TRBV5-1 to TRBJ2-3; 10 bases line up with TRBD2. Specimen: peripheral blood. This receptor was obtained from a woman younger than 35 with acute or convalescent COVID-19. CDR3 DNA sequence: TGCGCCAGCAGCTTGGGTACTAGCGGGATCACAGATACGCAGTATTTT. This encodes CASSLGTSGITDTQYF.